The clone carrying this TCR beta chain was seen only a few times. PCR involved 60 Vbeta and 13 Jbeta primers. Using immunoSEQ multiplex PCR, the repertoire was profiled, and TCRdb retains in-frame clones only, with some absent. The sample contains about 50,000 clones, roughly 81% of which appear only once. V gave up 4 bases and J gave up 9 bases, with 13 bases separating them. CDR3 length: 13 amino acids. Germline V CDR1 and CDR2: PRHDT, FYEKMQ (reference sequence). This specimen comes from a study of cytomegalovirus exposure and HLA in healthy donors. The sequenced sample consisted of PBMCs. The chain links TRBV13 to TRBJ2-1; a possible D gene is TRBD1 (6 bases). The TCR originated in a woman aged 40-49 years in good health and CMV-seropositive. CDR3 protein: CASSSQGPGEQFF. DNA of the CDR3: TGTGCCAGCAGCTCCCAGGGGCCGGGTGAGCAGTTCTTC.